The following is a T cell receptor beta chain sequence with its context. Authors' analysis steps: Estimation of nucleated cell counts was performed using reference gene primer amplification. Sequencing used immunoSEQ multiplex PCR; TCRdb keeps in-frame clones, though not all of them. Clonal size and the V and J genes are those of that table, whereas D and trimming came from the DNA. The repertoire consists of 150,000 to 200,000 clones, with approximately 91% occurring once and the leading ten covering 0.5% to 0.55%. The sample comes from a study of blood T cell repertoires in COVID-19. CDR1 is SGDLS and CDR2 is YYNGEE in the germline V gene. This CDR3 has 16 residues. The V gene lost 3 bases and the J gene lost 6 bases, with 18 bases spanning the gap.

The sequenced material came from peripheral blood. The sequence came from a middle-aged man with acute or convalescent COVID-19. V is TRBV9 and J is TRBJ2-2; tentatively, D is TRBD1 (5 bases). The CDR3 nucleotides read TGTGCCAGCAGCGCCCCATCAGGGATGTCGGCCGGGGAGCTGTTTTTT. Amino acids: CASSAPSGMSAGELFF.